Following are 18 T cell receptor beta chains from one sample sequenced in a study of shared clonotypes between healthy human individuals. Data came from immunoSEQ multiplex PCR; TCRdb stores just in-frame clones and leaves some out. The table includes about 2,100,000 clones, 90% to 95% detected once. Naive CD8 cells, CD45RO-negative and positively selected for CCR7, excluded terminally differentiated effector memory CD45RA+ cells. Sequenced material: naive CD8+ T cells from PBMCs. Receptors were obtained from a man aged 18-30 years in good health. Some clones in this sample may be carry-over from other donors' samples.

J is TRBJ2-7 and V is TRBV7-9, with 10 bases lining up with TRBD1. The CDR3 is 14 amino acids. From germline, CDR1 is SEHNR and CDR2 FQNEAQ (reference sequence). V lost 5 bases, J lost 6 bases, and 7 bases stayed unmatched. As DNA, the CDR3 is TGTGCCAGCAGCAAACCGGGACAGGGGACCGAGCAGTACTTC. This encodes CASSKPGQGTEQYF.

Only one count was recorded for this clone. The genes are TRBV27 and TRBJ2-3; the match to TRBD1 covers 9 bases. This CDR3 region has 15 residues. CDR1 and CDR2 (germline): MNHEY, SMNVEV (reference sequence). Trimming removed 8 bases from V and 4 bases from J; junction bases left unmatched: 10. For the CDR3, the DNA is TGTGCCAGCGCCGTTCTACAGGGGGCCTCAGATACGCAGTATTTT. Translating it yields CASAVLQGASDTQYF.

The chain couples TRBV4-1 to TRBJ2-7, with 16 nucleotides matching TRBD2. Per the germline V gene, CDR1 is MGHRA and CDR2 is YSYEKL. This CDR3 spans 19 amino acids. Germline trimming cut 1 base from V and 4 bases from J; bases unmatched to any gene: 10. This chain's CDR3 is CASSQGLGTSGRAIYEQYF. CDR3 sequence (DNA): TGCGCCAGCAGCCAAGGCCTCGGGACTAGCGGGAGGGCCATTTACGAGCAGTACTTC.

This chain joins TRBV7-8 and TRBJ2-3; 7 nucleotides align to TRBD2. Germline V gives CDR1 SGHVS, CDR2 FQNEAQ. CDR3 length: 15 residues. V lost 0 bases and J lost 1; bases outside the gene matches: 1. The CDR3 sequence: CASSLAAGRTDTQYF. The CDR3 nucleotides read TGTGCCAGCAGCTTAGCAGCGGGACGCACAGATACGCAGTATTTT.

The gene calls are TRBV11-2 and TRBJ2-3; a weak D match, TRBD2 (6 bases). From germline, CDR1 is SGHAT and CDR2 FQNNGV. Trimming pared 4 bases from V and 2 bases from J, leaving 13 bases between. The CDR3 totals 15 residues. The CDR3 DNA reads TGTGCCAGCAGCTCCCGACTAGATAACACAGATACGCAGTATTTT. This gives the protein CASSSRLDNTDTQYF.

The CDR3 DNA is TGCGCCAGCAGCCAAGATATTTCAGGAACCTACGAGCAGTACTTC. It codes for CASSQDISGTYEQYF. The V gene is TRBV4-3, the J gene TRBJ2-7; no reliable D call. V was clipped by 0 bases and J by 2 bases, with 11 bases between them. Germline CDR1 and CDR2: LGHNA and YSLEER. The CDR3 has 15 amino acids.

The CDR3: CASSQWTAYGEQFF. DNA of the CDR3: TGTGCCAGCAGCCAATGGACCGCTTACGGTGAGCAGTTCTTC. V gene TRBV7-9 combines with J gene TRBJ2-1, with D unresolved. The CDR3 spans 14 residues. The germline CDR1 and CDR2 sequences are SEHNR and FQNEAQ (reference sequence). V was trimmed by 5 bases and J by 9 bases, leaving 17 bases between them.

The chain employs TRBV28 and TRBJ1-1, with 11 bases lining up with TRBD1. The CDR3 covers 16 residues. The V segment lost 5 bases and the J segment 4 bases; nucleotides outside the gene matches: 9. Germline V lookup: CDR1 MDHEN, CDR2 SYDVKM. This CDR3 reads CASSLPGTGGSTEAFF. The CDR3 DNA is TGTGCCAGCAGTCTCCCCGGGACAGGGGGTTCCACTGAAGCTTTCTTT.

This chain uses TRBV18 with TRBJ1-1, with D possibly being TRBD1 (6 bases). V was trimmed by 5 bases and J by 3 bases, leaving 10 bases between them. Germline-derived CDR1 and CDR2 are KGHSH and LQKENI. The CDR3 spans 13 residues. CDR3 coding DNA: TGTGCCAGCTCAGAAGGACAGTACACTGAAGCTTTCTTT. As protein: CASSEGQYTEAFF.

This chain links TRBV29-1 with TRBJ2-7; TRBD1 agrees at 10 bases. The CDR3 covers 14 residues. The trim removed 4 bases at V and 7 bases at J, leaving 10 bases unmatched. Germline V lookup: CDR1 SQVTM, CDR2 ANQGSEA. The DNA for the CDR3 is TGCAGCGTTGTCGGGACAGGGGTACCTTGGGAGCAGTACTTC. Protein: CSVVGTGVPWEQYF.

The J gene is TRBJ1-2, the V gene TRBV7-2; a possible D gene is TRBD1 (5 bases). V lost 4 bases and J 5 bases, leaving 17 bases between the germline ends. The CDR3 consists of 15 residues. Germline V CDR1 and CDR2: SGHTA, FQGNSA. The CDR3 DNA reads as TGTGCCAGCAGCTCCTCTTTGACAGTAGAGTATGGCTACACCTTC. Encoded protein: CASSSSLTVEYGYTF.

The V call is TRBV7-3, the J call TRBJ2-2; 9 bases line up with TRBD1. This CDR3 comprises 16 residues. V lost 5 bases and J lost 5; bases outside the gene matches: 9. CDR1 SGHTA and CDR2 FQGTGA come from the germline V gene. The DNA for the CDR3 is TGTGCCAGCAGCCCTCTCGACAGGGGGGTAACCGGGGAGCTGTTTTTT. Translating gives CASSPLDRGVTGELFF. Drawing the rest from reference TRBV7-3 and TRBJ2-2, the complete variable domain is GAGVSQTPSNKVTEKGKYVELRCDPISGHTALYWYRQSLGQGPEFLIYFQGTGAADDSGLPNDRFFAVRPEGSVSTLKIQRTERGDSAVYLCASSPLDRGVTGELFFGEGSRLTVL.

Points on this clone: Within the sample, other DNA sequences also encode this same CDR3. This chain connects TRBV7-2 to TRBJ1-1; TRBD1 matches at 7 bases. Losses at the gene ends were 6 bases for V and 5 bases for J; bases not matched to a gene: 9. Germline-derived CDR1 and CDR2 are SGHTA and FQGNSA. The length of the CDR3 is 14 residues. The CDR3 coding sequence is TGTGCCAGCAGTCTGACAGGGTATGGGACTGAAGCTTTCTTT. This encodes CASSLTGYGTEAFF.

This clone came up a few times. The chain couples TRBV11-1 to TRBJ1-1; no clear D. The germline V and J ends were trimmed by 2 bases and 2 bases, with 12 bases remaining between them. The germline CDR1 and CDR2 sequences are SGHAT and FQDESV (reference sequence). The CDR3 loop spans 15 amino acids. CDR3 sequence: CASSLSDRVNTEAFF. The CDR3 region has the DNA TGTGCCAGCAGCTTATCGGATCGGGTAAACACTGAAGCTTTCTTT.

This chain joins TRBV19 and TRBJ2-5; D is unclear. With 7 bases removed from V and 5 bases from J, the gap between germline ends came to 14 bases. CDR1 is LNHDA and CDR2 is SQIVND in the germline V gene (reference sequence). This CDR3 spans 13 amino acids. The CDR3 bases are TGTGCCAGTAATCGGGCCCCCAGGGAGACCCAGTACTTC. This codes for CASNRAPRETQYF.

A note on this clone: At the DNA level, this CDR3 is encoded by other sequences in the same sample as well. This chain connects TRBV7-9 to TRBJ2-1; D not resolved. Germline V CDR1 and CDR2: SEHNR, FQNEAQ (reference sequence). The ends were cut back, 1 base at V and 3 bases at J, with 7 bases in the middle. This CDR3 has 14 residues. The CDR3 sequence: CASSLVVGYNEQFF. In DNA, the CDR3 is TGTGCCAGCAGCTTAGTGGTGGGCTACAATGAGCAGTTCTTC.

The rearrangement links TRBV19 to TRBJ2-7; no firm D call. CDR1 is LNHDA, CDR2 SQIVND, per germline (reference sequence). This CDR3 comprises 14 residues. Deletions cut 6 bases from V and 3 bases from J, with 15 bases between. Written as DNA, the CDR3 is TGTGCCAGTAGCAAAACATCCATAGGCTACGAGCAGTACTTC. This encodes CASSKTSIGYEQYF.

The chain couples TRBV28 to TRBJ2-1, with 8 nucleotides matching TRBD2. Germline-derived CDR1 and CDR2 are MDHEN and SYDVKM. The V segment lost 5 bases and the J segment 0 bases; nucleotides outside the gene matches: 9. The CDR3 totals 17 residues. CDR3 protein: CASSLHQGLVSYNEQFF. DNA of the CDR3: TGTGCCAGCAGTCTCCACCAGGGACTAGTCTCCTACAATGAGCAGTTCTTC.